This TCR beta chain is drawn from a study of T cells in Graves' hyperthyroidism and ophthalmopathy. The CDR3 is 15 residues long. The J segment lost 2 bases and the V segment lost 6 bases, leaving 7 bases of the junction unmatched. In germline, CDR1 is MNHEY, CDR2 SVGEGT. Researchers took RNA transcripts and amplified the TCR beta CDR3 regions from them. First-round RT-PCR targeting the TCR CDR3 was performed with the HTBI primer set. TCRdb reprocessed the multiplex PCR reads with MiXCR, giving one entry per CDR3 protein. This sample has 550,000 to 600,000 distinct CDR3 sequences; approximately 16% occur once, and the top ten carry roughly 18%. There are many counts of this clonotype.

This receptor was identified in a woman aged 18 to 35 with Graves' hyperthyroidism. The gene calls are TRBV6-2 or TRBV6-3 and TRBJ2-5, with 9 bases identical to TRBD2. What was sequenced was blood. This chain's CDR3 is CASSLGLALQETQYF. CDR3 coding DNA: TGTGCCAGCAGCCTTGGACTAGCGCTACAAGAGACCCAGTACTTC.